This TCR beta chain was sequenced in a study of graft-versus-host responses after intestinal transplantation. Whole-study context: Tacrolimus plus steroids were given to all recipients for roughly 3 years, preceded by anti-thymocyte globulin induction.

With regard to this clone: The antigen is unknown.

The V gene lost 0 bases and the J gene lost 4 bases, with 15 bases spanning the gap. This CDR3 has 16 residues. The germline V gene encodes CDR1 SGHTA and CDR2 FQGTGA. Only in-frame clones appear in the TCRdb table, and some are missing; sequencing was by immunoSEQ multiplex PCR. This sample has roughly 90,000 clones, with roughly 90% found just once. This material consisted of unstimulated CD4+ T cells sorted from spleen or lymph node cells, taken before transplant. The sequence derives from a human donor who was the organ donor for an intestinal transplant. V and J are TRBV7-3 and TRBJ2-5; TRBD2 might be the D (7 bases). The CDR3 DNA follows: TGTGCCAGCAGCTTAACTGGGGGGGCAGGAAGAGAGACCCAGTACTTC. Translation: CASSLTGGAGRETQYF.